This TCR beta chain was identified in a study of blood T cell repertoires in COVID-19. On the study more broadly: Acute and convalescent COVID-19 specimens originated in the United States, Italy and Spain.

Germline V gene sequence: CDR1 SNHLY, CDR2 FYNNEI. The V and J ends lost 6 bases and 2 bases respectively, with 7 bases between them. The CDR3 is made up of 12 amino acids. The authors' processing: For nucleated cells, counts were estimated from reference gene primer amplification. Profiling relied on immunoSEQ multiplex PCR, and the TCRdb table lists in-frame clones only, not all of them. V and J calls and clone size are those listed in that table; D and trimming were worked out from the DNA. The sample has about 46,000 clones, less than 85% seen once. The sequenced sample consisted of peripheral blood. The receptor was derived from a man in his fifties or sixties with acute or convalescent COVID-19. The rearrangement joins TRBV2 to TRBJ1-1; maybe TRBD1 (6 bases). DNA of the CDR3: TGTGCCAGCAGGGACAGTAACACTGAAGCTTTCTTT. Translated, it gives CASRDSNTEAFF.